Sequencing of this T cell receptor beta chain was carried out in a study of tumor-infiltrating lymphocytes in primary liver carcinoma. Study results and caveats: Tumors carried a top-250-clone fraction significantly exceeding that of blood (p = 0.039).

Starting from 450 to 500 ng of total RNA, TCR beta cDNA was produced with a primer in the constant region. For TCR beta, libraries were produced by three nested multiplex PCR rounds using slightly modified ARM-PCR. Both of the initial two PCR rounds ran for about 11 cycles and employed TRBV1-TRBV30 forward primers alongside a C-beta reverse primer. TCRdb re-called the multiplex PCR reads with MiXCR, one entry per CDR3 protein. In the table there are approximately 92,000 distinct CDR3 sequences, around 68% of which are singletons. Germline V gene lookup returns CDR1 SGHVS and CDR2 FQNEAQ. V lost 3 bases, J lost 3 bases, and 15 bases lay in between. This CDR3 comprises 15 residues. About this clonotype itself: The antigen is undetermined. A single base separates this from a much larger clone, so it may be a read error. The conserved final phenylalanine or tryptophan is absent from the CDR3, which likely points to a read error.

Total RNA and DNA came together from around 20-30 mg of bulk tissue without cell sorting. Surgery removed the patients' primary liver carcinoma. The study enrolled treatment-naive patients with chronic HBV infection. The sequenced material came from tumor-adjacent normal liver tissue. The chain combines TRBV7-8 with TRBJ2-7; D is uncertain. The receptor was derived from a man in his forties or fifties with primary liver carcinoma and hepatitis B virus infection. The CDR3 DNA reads TGTGCCAGCAGCTTTCAATCGAATCTAGACTACGAGCAGTACCTC. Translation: CASSFQSNLDYEQYL.